A selection of T cell receptor beta chains follows, all from one sample in a study of blood T cell repertoires in COVID-19. TCRdb's copy holds only in-frame clones and misses some; the assay was immunoSEQ multiplex PCR. The sample includes some 270,000 clones, approximately 85% seen only once; the top ten take 9.5% to 11%. The sequencing sample was made of peripheral blood. These receptors were taken from a woman in her 70s with acute or convalescent COVID-19. CDR3s include the opening cysteine and the closing phenylalanine or tryptophan. D genes are given only for firm matches. Not all rows give a size; the values are once, few, many and, for expanded clones, a class.

D gene: TRBD2; clone size: few; V gene: TRBV5-1; J gene: TRBJ2-3; CDR3 DNA: TGCGCCAGCAGCTTGGATCAGCGGGGAGGCACAGATACGCAGTATTTT; CDR3 protein: CASSLDQRGGTDTQYF
D gene: TRBD2; clone size: .; V gene: TRBV5-1; J gene: TRBJ2-7; CDR3 DNA: TGCGCCAGCAGCCCTAATACCGGGACTAGCGGGGTCTACGAGCAGTACTTC; CDR3 protein: CASSPNTGTSGVYEQYF
D gene: .; clone size: .; V gene: TRBV6-1; J gene: TRBJ1-1; CDR3 DNA: TGTGCCAGCAGCTCTGCGGGCCTTTGGGAAGCTTTCTTT; CDR3 protein: CASSSAGLWEAFF
D gene: .; clone size: .; V gene: TRBV5-6; J gene: TRBJ1-5; CDR3 DNA: TGTGCCAGCAGCTGGGGGCCGGATCAGCCCCAGCATTTT; CDR3 protein: CASSWGPDQPQHF
D gene: TRBD2; clone size: once; V gene: TRBV5-4; J gene: TRBJ2-1; CDR3 DNA: TGTGCCAGCAGCTTAGGGGGACTAGCGAGATCCAATGAGCAGTTCTTC; CDR3 protein: CASSLGGLARSNEQFF
D gene: .; clone size: .; V gene: TRBV4-1; J gene: TRBJ2-7; CDR3 DNA: TGCGCCAGCAGCCAACCCTCAGGAGGTGTCTACGAGCAGTACTTC; CDR3 protein: CASSQPSGGVYEQYF
D gene: .; clone size: .; V gene: TRBV6-5; J gene: TRBJ1-6; CDR3 DNA: TGTGCCAGCAATACAGGGAATTCCTATAATTCACCCCTCCACTTT; CDR3 protein: CASNTGNSYNSPLHF
D gene: .; clone size: .; V gene: TRBV19; J gene: TRBJ1-5; CDR3 DNA: TGTGCCAGTAGTATGGTCGGGATCAATCAGCCCCAGCATTTT; CDR3 protein: CASSMVGINQPQHF
D gene: .; clone size: .; V gene: TRBV11-2; J gene: TRBJ1-1; CDR3 DNA: TGTGCCAGCAGCCTTAGAGAGACTATGAACACTGAAGCTTTCTTT; CDR3 protein: CASSLRETMNTEAFF
D gene: .; clone size: .; V gene: TRBV7-2; J gene: TRBJ1-2; CDR3 DNA: TGTGCCAGCAGCCCCCCTCCTAGCTATGGCTACACCTTC; CDR3 protein: CASSPPPSYGYTF
D gene: .; clone size: few; V gene: TRBV30; J gene: TRBJ1-2; CDR3 DNA: TGTGCCTGGAGTGTACCCGAGGTCCAACCCTATGGCTACACCTTC; CDR3 protein: CAWSVPEVQPYGYTF
D gene: .; clone size: .; V gene: TRBV18; J gene: TRBJ2-5; CDR3 DNA: TGTGCCAGCTCATCGGGGGTTAGAGAGACCCAGTACTTC; CDR3 protein: CASSSGVRETQYF
D gene: .; clone size: .; V gene: TRBV30; J gene: TRBJ1-5; CDR3 DNA: TGTGCCTGGAGTGGGACAAATAGCAATCAGCCCCAGCATTTT; CDR3 protein: CAWSGTNSNQPQHF
D gene: TRBD2; clone size: .; V gene: TRBV13; J gene: TRBJ2-3; CDR3 DNA: TGTGCCAGCAGCGGGATCAGCGGGGGGGTCACAGATACGCAGTATTTT; CDR3 protein: CASSGISGGVTDTQYF
D gene: .; clone size: .; V gene: TRBV6-5; J gene: TRBJ2-2; CDR3 DNA: TGTGCCAGCAGTTACTTGACAAGCACCGGGGAGCTGTTTTTT; CDR3 protein: CASSYLTSTGELFF
D gene: TRBD1; clone size: few; V gene: TRBV6-6; J gene: TRBJ1-5; CDR3 DNA: TGTGCCAGCAGTTACTCAGACAGGGATGATCAGCCCCAGCATTTT; CDR3 protein: CASSYSDRDDQPQHF